One sample yielded the 14 T cell receptor beta chains listed below, sequenced in a study of OX40 agonist ivuxolimab in advanced cancers. Measured with immunoSEQ multiplex PCR; TCRdb has only the in-frame clones, and not every one. The repertoire holds about 39,000 clones, with roughly four fifths as singletons. Sequenced material: CD4+ or CD8+ T cells sorted from blood, taken in a trial of the OX40 agonist ivuxolimab. These receptors all come from an adult with an advanced solid tumor such as melanoma, head and neck, liver or kidney cancer.

The chain recombines TRBV7-6 with TRBJ2-7; D is possibly TRBD1 or TRBD2 (5 bases each). The CDR3 is 12 amino acids. From germline, CDR1 is SGHVS and CDR2 FNYEAQ. The ends were cut back, 5 bases at V and 5 bases at J, with 10 bases in the middle. The CDR3 DNA reads TGTGCCAGCAGCGCGTGGGGGAACGAGCAGTACTTC. It encodes CASSAWGNEQYF.

CDR3 bases: TGCAGCGTTGACGGGGAGGGGCAGGGGAGTGTCGAGCAGTACTTC. Amino acid sequence: CSVDGEGQGSVEQYF. This chain joins TRBV29-1 and TRBJ2-7, with D perhaps TRBD2 (7 bases). Germline lookup yields CDR1 SQVTM and CDR2 ANQGSEA. Trimming shortened V by 3 bases and J by 6 bases, and 21 bases separated the two germline ends. The CDR3 loop spans 15 amino acids.

This chain uses TRBV6-5 with TRBJ2-7, with TRBD1 matching 8 bases. The V gene's germline CDR1 is MNHEY and CDR2 SVGAGI. V shed 3 bases and J 6 bases; nucleotides not matched to a gene: 4. The CDR3 loop spans 13 amino acids. CDR3 DNA: TGTGCCAGCAGTTATGTCACAGGGGGCGAGCAGTACGTC. Encoded protein: CASSYVTGGEQYV.

J is TRBJ2-1 and V is TRBV15; either TRBD1 or TRBD2 may supply D (5 bases each). Trimming pared 5 bases from V and 11 bases from J, leaving 25 bases between. Germline V gives CDR1 LNHNV, CDR2 YYDKDF (reference sequence). The CDR3 sequence is 16 residues long. The CDR3 sequence is CATSQPNRDPARKQFF. The CDR3 DNA is TGTGCCACCAGCCAACCCAACCGGGACCCCGCAAGGAAGCAGTTCTTC.

The rearrangement uses TRBV19 and TRBJ1-1; D is ambiguous. The V end lost 5 bases, the J end lost 11 bases, and 18 bases lay between the germline ends. This CDR3 region has 13 residues. Germline V gives CDR1 LNHDA, CDR2 SQIVND (reference sequence). CDR3 DNA: TGTGCCAGTAGTCCCGACTCACAGCTCCGGGCTTTCTTT. Translation gives CASSPDSQLRAFF.

The chain employs TRBV5-4 and TRBJ2-2; possible D gene TRBD1, 6 bases. V was cut by 4 bases and J by 0 bases, with 10 bases left in between. CDR1 and CDR2 from the germline V gene are SGHNT and YYREEE (reference sequence). There are 15 residues in the CDR3. CDR3 amino acids: CASSQDSANTGELFF. In DNA, the CDR3 is TGTGCCAGCAGCCAGGACAGCGCGAACACCGGGGAGCTGTTTTTT.

The count of this clone is one. V and J are TRBV2 and TRBJ1-4; D gene ambiguous. Germline V gene lookup returns CDR1 SNHLY and CDR2 FYNNEI. V was trimmed by 0 bases and J by 4 bases, leaving 6 bases between them. This CDR3 is 14 amino acids long. In DNA form, the CDR3 reads TGTGCCAGCAGTGAAGCCGTTAGTAATGAAAAACTGTTTTTT. This translates into CASSEAVSNEKLFF.

The CDR3 DNA is TGTGCCAGCAGCCCCTGGACAGCCTACATGAACACTGAAGCTTTCTTT. As protein: CASSPWTAYMNTEAFF. The chain uses TRBV11-2 and TRBJ1-1, with D possibly matching TRBD1 (6 bases). CDR1 and CDR2 from the germline V gene are SGHAT and FQNNGV. There are 16 residues in the CDR3. The V and J ends lost 5 bases and 0 bases respectively, with 16 bases between them.

The chain carries TRBV5-4 and TRBJ2-1, with D unresolved. The length of the CDR3 is 13 residues. Trimming pared 6 bases from V and 8 bases from J, leaving 15 bases between. The germline CDR1 and CDR2 sequences are SGHNT and YYREEE (reference sequence). For the CDR3, the DNA is TGTGCCAGCAAACCACACGGTCCCGATGAGCAGTTCTTC. Encoded protein: CASKPHGPDEQFF.

The CDR3 region has the DNA TGTGCCAGCAGCTCCCCCTCGCGGAGAGACTACGAGCAGTACTTC. It is translated as CASSSPSRRDYEQYF. The V gene is TRBV7-3, the J gene TRBJ2-5; D uncertain. The tail of the sequence fits TRBJ2-7 better, so the J call may be wrong. The germline gives CDR1 SGHTA, CDR2 FQGTGA. The CDR3 length is 15 residues.

This sequence joins TRBV11-3 and TRBJ2-7; unclear D gene. The CDR3 has 14 residues. Germline CDR1 is SGHNT and CDR2 is YENEEA. V was pared by 3 bases and J by 2 bases, with 11 bases between. This chain's CDR3 is CASSFEWGTYEQYV. DNA of the CDR3: TGTGCCAGCAGCTTTGAGTGGGGTACCTACGAGCAGTACGTC.

The chain has TRBV19 and TRBJ2-1; D perhaps matches TRBD1 (5 bases). Trimming took 6 bases from V and 3 from J, leaving 9 bases between them. Germline V CDR1 and CDR2: LNHDA, SQIVND (reference sequence). The CDR3 spans 13 residues. The CDR3 protein is CASSWGSYNEQFF. The DNA for the CDR3 is TGTGCCAGTAGCTGGGGCAGCTACAATGAGCAGTTCTTC. Full variable domain (rest looked up from reference TRBV19 and TRBJ2-1): DGGITQSPKYLFRKEGQNVTLSCEQNLNHDAMYWYRQDPGQGLRLIYYSQIVNDFQKGDIAEGYSVSREKKESFPLTVTSAQKNPTAFYLCASSWGSYNEQFFGPGTRLTVL.

The CDR3 spells CASSQDRMNTEAFF. The CDR3 nucleotides read TGCGCCAGCAGCCAGGACAGGATGAACACTGAAGCTTTCTTT. The chain recombines TRBV5-1 with TRBJ1-1; 7 bases line up with TRBD1. V gave up 4 bases and J gave up 0 bases; unmatched junction bases: 3. CDR1 is SGHRS and CDR2 is YFSETQ in the germline V gene. The CDR3 spans 14 residues.

J is TRBJ2-1 and V is TRBV4-3; D possibly corresponds to TRBD2 (7 bases). In germline, CDR1 is LGHNA, CDR2 YSLEER. V lost 0 bases, J lost 5 bases, and 17 bases lay in between. The CDR3 is 17 residues long. CDR3 region: CASSQEGGGGGHNEQFF. CDR3 nucleotides: TGCGCCAGCAGCCAAGAGGGGGGAGGGGGAGGACACAATGAGCAGTTCTTC.